A selection of T cell receptor beta chains follows, all from one sample in a study of early T cells in non-severe SARS-CoV-2 infection. TCRdb processed the 5' RACE reads anew with MiXCR; each CDR3 protein has one entry. The sample shows fewer than 75,000 distinct CDR3 sequences, 18% of them seen only once. The source material was whole blood, sampled at baseline. These receptor sequences come from an adult who was a healthcare worker with PCR-confirmed SARS-CoV-2 infection or an uninfected control (not recorded which). Each CDR3 is given with its conserved first and last residue. Each record gives: V gene, D gene, J gene, clone size, CDR3 protein, CDR3 DNA. A D gene is named only where the DNA matches it firmly. Size is omitted from some rows. Given values are once, few, many or a class for expanded clones.

TRBV7-9	-	TRBJ2-3	-	CASSFSDTQYF	TGTGCCAGCAGCTTCTCAGATACGCAGTATTTT
TRBV29-1	TRBD1	TRBJ2-3	few	CLRDRRTDTQYF	TGCCTCCGGGACAGAAGAACAGATACGCAGTATTTT
TRBV10-3	TRBD1	TRBJ2-1	few	CAIRDPGTDNEQFF	TGTGCCATCAGGGATCCCGGGACAGACAATGAGCAGTTCTTC
TRBV12-3/TRBV12-4	TRBD1	TRBJ1-1	-	CASRSGGTEAFF	TGTGCCAGCAGGTCAGGGGGCACTGAAGCTTTCTTT
TRBV28	-	TRBJ2-7	-	CASSLGILSGQYF	TGTGCCAGCAGTTTAGGCATATTGAGCGGGCAGTACTTC
TRBV4-1	-	TRBJ1-1	-	CASSQVQSMNTEAFF	TGCGCCAGCAGCCAAGTTCAGAGCATGAACACTGAAGCTTTCTTT
TRBV6-2/TRBV6-3	TRBD1	TRBJ1-2	-	CASISPGQTHSGYGYTF	TGTGCCAGCATTTCCCCGGGACAGACCCATTCTGGGTATGGCTACACCTTC
TRBV7-8	-	TRBJ2-3	few	CASSLMQYGEEYF	TGTGCCAGCAGCTTAATGCAATACGGGGAGGAGTATTTT
TRBV12-3/TRBV12-4	TRBD1	TRBJ1-2	-	CASRQGQGDNYGYTF	TGTGCCAGCAGACAGGGACAGGGGGATAACTATGGCTACACCTTC
TRBV15	-	TRBJ1-3	few	CATSRQPKDLSGNTIYF	TGTGCCACCAGCAGACAGCCTAAGGATCTTAGTGGAAACACCATATATTTT
TRBV27	TRBD1	TRBJ1-4	many	CASSSPTGRGNEKLFF	TGTGCCAGCAGTTCGCCGACAGGGCGCGGAAATGAAAAACTGTTTTTT
TRBV3-1	-	TRBJ2-7	-	CASSQLPLLIGYEQYF	TGTGCCAGCAGCCAACTCCCCCTCCTCATCGGGTACGAGCAGTACTTC
TRBV18	TRBD1	TRBJ1-2	few	CASSRFSRDSDGYTF	TGTGCCAGCTCACGTTTTTCGCGGGACAGTGATGGCTACACCTTC
TRBV18	-	TRBJ2-4	few	CASSPGRDTKNIQYF	TGTGCCAGCTCACCGGGCCGGGACACAAAAAACATTCAGTACTTC
TRBV20-1	-	TRBJ2-3	-	CSASYRRNTDTQYF	TGCAGTGCTAGTTACCGTCGTAACACAGATACGCAGTATTTT
TRBV6-2/TRBV6-3	TRBD1	TRBJ2-3	few	CASNRGQGDTQYF	TGTGCCAGCAACAGGGGACAAGGGGATACGCAGTATTTT
TRBV12-3/TRBV12-4	-	TRBJ1-1	-	CASRATNSGPAFF	TGTGCCAGCAGGGCTACTAACTCGGGTCCAGCTTTCTTT
TRBV12-3/TRBV12-4	-	TRBJ2-1	-	CASSTRDAPPYNEQFF	TGTGCCAGCAGTACTCGGGACGCGCCACCCTACAATGAGCAGTTCTTC
TRBV19	TRBD2	TRBJ2-3	-	CASTSFGLAGVASTDTQYF	TGTGCCAGTACCTCCTTCGGGCTAGCGGGCGTTGCTAGCACAGATACGCAGTATTTT
TRBV11-2	-	TRBJ2-7	-	CASSFVTGVNEQYF	TGTGCCAGCAGTTTTGTAACAGGCGTCAACGAGCAGTACTTC
TRBV24-1	-	TRBJ1-2	-	CATSDERSGYTF	TGTGCCACCAGTGATGAACGGTCAGGCTACACCTTC
TRBV5-5	TRBD1	TRBJ1-1	few	CASSRTGIGDTEAFF	TGTGCCAGCAGCCGGACAGGCATCGGGGACACTGAAGCTTTCTTT
TRBV27	-	TRBJ1-4	-	CASSPDSFFATNEKLFF	TGTGCCAGCAGCCCGGACAGCTTCTTTGCAACTAATGAAAAACTGTTTTTT
TRBV7-9	TRBD1	TRBJ2-2	-	CASSLALQGESGELFF	TGTGCCAGCAGCTTAGCGCTGCAGGGGGAGTCCGGGGAGCTGTTTTTT
TRBV6-5	TRBD1	TRBJ2-7	few	CASSYLGQGAYEQYF	TGTGCCAGCAGTTACTTGGGACAGGGGGCCTACGAGCAGTACTTC
TRBV12-3/TRBV12-4	TRBD1	TRBJ2-7	-	CASSGAQGANEQYF	TGTGCCAGCAGTGGAGCACAGGGGGCCAACGAGCAGTACTTC
TRBV20-1	TRBD1	TRBJ1-1	many	CSASRGLGAEAFF	TGCAGTGCTAGCAGGGGGCTTGGGGCTGAAGCTTTCTTT
TRBV6-6	-	TRBJ1-6	many	CASRSGYDSPLHF	TGTGCCAGCAGGTCAGGGTATGACTCACCCCTCCACTTT
TRBV4-2	-	TRBJ1-5	-	CASSQAISSNQPQHF	TGTGCCAGCAGCCAAGCGATATCTAGCAATCAGCCCCAGCATTTT